Shown below are 19 T cell receptor beta chains from a single sample sequenced in a study of blood T cells in healthy people across ages. Combining a sample-barcoded 5' primer with a J-beta primer mix, a second PCR ran for roughly 6 to 12 cycles. A single record per CDR3 protein comes from TCRdb applying MiXCR to the 5' RACE reads. The top ten hold around 10% of the sample, which has roughly 500,000 distinct CDR3 sequences, around 24% seen once. The data also belong to a second study, concerning T cells of mothers and their children.

The sequenced material came from blood. These receptor sequences come from a boy aged 5-17 years in good health.

This clonotype was counted only a few times. V usage is TRBV10-3 and J usage is TRBJ2-1; 7 positions agree with TRBD1. CDR3 length equals 13 residues. Trimming cost V 6 bases and J 7 bases; bases outside gene matches: 6. The V gene's germline CDR1 is ENHRY and CDR2 SYGVKD. This chain's CDR3 is CAIRGQMWNEQFF. The CDR3 bases are TGTGCCATCAGGGGACAGATGTGGAATGAGCAGTTCTTC.

The rearrangement uses TRBV28 and TRBJ2-4; maybe TRBD2 (6 bases). Per germline, CDR1 MDHEN and CDR2 SYDVKM. With 2 bases removed from V and 8 bases from J, the gap between germline ends came to 13 bases. The CDR3 has 14 amino acids. CDR3 loop: CASSLAGSVYIQYF. CDR3 coding DNA: TGTGCCAGCAGTTTAGCGGGGTCGGTATACATTCAGTACTTC.

The table lists this clonotype with a few counts. The chain recombines TRBV12-3 or TRBV12-4 with TRBJ2-6; 9 nucleotides agree with TRBD1. The CDR3 is made up of 18 amino acids. With V trimmed by 5 bases and J by 0 bases, 8 bases remained unmatched. This CDR3 reads CASSLGTGLSSGANVLTF. The CDR3 nucleotides are TGTGCCAGCAGTCTTGGGACAGGGTTGAGCTCTGGGGCCAACGTCCTGACTTTC.

This sequence joins TRBV20-1 and TRBJ2-1; maybe TRBD1 (5 bases). The J call is uncertain, as TRBJ2-7 better fits the DNA end. The germline V gene has CDR1 DFQATT and CDR2 SNEGSKA (reference sequence). The CDR3 is 15 amino acids. CDR3 bases: TGCAGTGCTAGAGATTTGACAGCCTCCCCCTACGAGCAGTACTTC. Protein sequence: CSARDLTASPYEQYF.

This clonotype was detected once. This rearrangement joins TRBV12-3 or TRBV12-4 to TRBJ2-3; 13 bases are shared with TRBD2. The length of the CDR3 is 16 residues. The trim removed 6 bases at V and 10 bases at J, leaving 13 bases unmatched. The CDR3 region has the DNA TGTGCCAGCAGCTGGGGAGCCGGACTAGCGGGGGAGGCGCAGTATTTT. Protein sequence: CASSWGAGLAGEAQYF.

The chain uses TRBV20-1 and TRBJ2-7, with 8 bases fitting TRBD2. After removal of 2 bases from V and 0 bases from J, the junction contained 6 bases not matched to a gene. The CDR3 consists of 15 residues. Germline assignment: CDR1 DFQATT and CDR2 SNEGSKA (reference sequence). For the CDR3, the DNA is TGCAGTGCTAGACTACTAGCGGAAAGCTCCTACGAGCAGTACTTC. This sequence encodes CSARLLAESSYEQYF.

The gene calls are TRBV6-5 and TRBJ2-3; D is possibly TRBD2 (6 bases). This CDR3 region has 14 residues. Trimming took 3 bases from V and 5 from J, leaving 12 bases between them. Germline CDR1 is MNHEY and CDR2 is SVGAGI. The chain's CDR3 is CASSYDGSVDTQYF. In nucleotides, the CDR3 is TGTGCCAGCAGTTATGACGGGAGCGTAGATACGCAGTATTTT.

The chain links TRBV18 to TRBJ2-2; D perhaps matches TRBD2 (5 bases). This CDR3 spans 17 amino acids. From germline, CDR1 is KGHSH and CDR2 LQKENI. The V and J ends lost 4 bases and 4 bases respectively, with 19 bases between them. The CDR3 loop reads CASSQLPPSTITGELFF. The CDR3 DNA reads TGTGCCAGCTCACAACTCCCCCCTAGCACGATCACCGGGGAGCTGTTTTTT.

This clonotype was detected a few times. The chain recombines TRBV7-8 with TRBJ2-7, with D hard to call. The CDR3 consists of 11 residues. V gave up 2 bases and J gave up 4 bases, with 3 bases separating them. The germline gives CDR1 SGHVS, CDR2 FQNEAQ. The CDR3 nucleotides are TGTGCCAGCAGCTTACAATACGAGCAGTACTTC. Amino acid sequence: CASSLQYEQYF. Filled out from reference TRBV7-8 and TRBJ2-7, the complete variable domain reads GAGVSQSPRYKVAKRGQDVALRCDPISGHVSLFWYQQALGQGPEFLTYFQNEAQLDKSGLPSDRFFAERPEGSVSTLKIQRTQQEDSAVYLCASSLQYEQYFGPGTRLTVT.

This clonotype was seen a handful of times. The chain couples TRBV7-3 to TRBJ2-3; 11 bases are shared with TRBD2. This CDR3 comprises 17 residues. The ends lost 5 bases at V and 2 bases at J; junction bases unmatched: 9. Germline CDR1 SGHTA, CDR2 FQGTGA. This chain's CDR3 is CASSKNRLAGITDTQYF. The CDR3, as DNA: TGTGCCAGCAGCAAAAACCGACTAGCGGGGATCACAGATACGCAGTATTTT.

This clonotype appeared a few times. The genes are TRBV4-3 and TRBJ2-1; TRBD2 agrees at 9 bases. Germline V gene data show CDR1 as LGHNA and CDR2 as YSLEER. V shed 1 base, J shed 8 bases, and the junction held 12 bases outside the gene matches. The CDR3 totals 17 residues. In DNA, the CDR3 is TGCGCCAGCAGCCAAGGGACCGGCGGGGGGGCTATGTATGAGCAGTTCTTC. Encoded protein: CASSQGTGGGAMYEQFF.

This clonotype was seen more than once but under ten times. The V call is TRBV4-3, the J call TRBJ2-7; 13 positions match TRBD2. This CDR3 spans 15 amino acids. Germline-derived CDR1 and CDR2 are LGHNA and YSLEER. Losses at the gene ends were 1 base for V and 4 bases for J; bases not matched to a gene: 1. The CDR3 is CASSQGTSGGYEQYF. Written as DNA, the CDR3 is TGCGCCAGCAGCCAAGGGACTAGCGGGGGATACGAGCAGTACTTC.

The chain recombines TRBV28 with TRBJ2-5, with 9 bases lining up with TRBD1. This CDR3 contains 16 residues. Germline V CDR1 and CDR2: MDHEN, SYDVKM. Germline trimming cut 1 base from V and 2 bases from J; bases unmatched to any gene: 5. CDR3 sequence (DNA): TGTGCCAGCAGTTTATTAAGGGGACAGGGACAAGAGACCCAGTACTTC. Translating it yields CASSLLRGQGQETQYF.

The rearrangement uses TRBV6-5 and TRBJ2-7; possibly TRBD2 for D (5 bases). V gave up 2 bases and J gave up 1 base, with 12 bases separating them. This CDR3 region has 15 residues. In germline, CDR1 is MNHEY, CDR2 SVGAGI. The CDR3 sequence: CASSYSPSSSYEQYF. DNA of the CDR3: TGTGCCAGCAGTTACAGCCCTAGCAGTTCCTACGAGCAGTACTTC.

This clonotype appeared many times. The chain combines TRBV28 with TRBJ2-7, with TRBD2 as a possible D gene (6 bases). From germline, CDR1 is MDHEN and CDR2 SYDVKM. Trimming left V 8 bases short and J 4 bases short, with 18 bases between. The CDR3 has 14 residues. The CDR3 DNA is TGTGCCAGCTCCCTCGAATGGGGGGTTTACGAGCAGTACTTC. Translated: CASSLEWGVYEQYF. The variable domain in full, with the rest retrieved from reference TRBV28 and TRBJ2-7, is DVKVTQSSRYLVKRTGEKVFLECVQDMDHENMFWYRQDPGLGLRLIYFSYDVKMKEKGDIPEGYSVSREKKERFSLILESASTNQTSMYLCASSLEWGVYEQYFGPGTRLTVT.

This clonotype showed up many times. The chain combines TRBV6-5 with TRBJ2-3; D is uncertain. Germline V gene sequence: CDR1 MNHEY, CDR2 SVGAGI. The CDR3 has 16 amino acids. Trimming shortened V by 6 bases and J by 0 bases, and 16 bases separated the two germline ends. The CDR3 bases are TGTGCCAGCAGCTCAGCAGTAGACACAAGCACAGATACGCAGTATTTT. Translated, it gives CASSSAVDTSTDTQYF.

This clonotype has at least ten counts. The chain uses TRBV29-1 and TRBJ2-5, with D maybe TRBD2 (6 bases). The V gene's germline CDR1 is SQVTM and CDR2 ANQGSEA. V was shortened by 5 bases and J by 9 bases, with 16 bases between the two germline ends. The CDR3 length is 12 residues. CDR3 sequence: CSVTSSGRAQYF. CDR3 nucleotides: TGCAGCGTTACTAGCTCCGGGCGGGCCCAGTACTTC.

This clonotype was picked up a small number of times. The chain couples TRBV3-1 to TRBJ1-2; 9 nucleotides match TRBD1. The V segment lost 4 bases and the J segment 4 bases; nucleotides outside the gene matches: 7. The CDR3 runs to 15 residues. The germline CDR1 and CDR2 sequences are LGHDT and YNNKEL (reference sequence). CDR3 loop: CASSPAGTGSYGYTF. CDR3 nucleotide sequence: TGTGCCAGCAGCCCGGCAGGGACAGGGAGCTATGGCTACACCTTC.

This clonotype was detected only a few times. The chain carries TRBV6-5 and TRBJ2-5; D remains ambiguous. The CDR3 sequence is 13 residues long. CDR1 is MNHEY, CDR2 SVGAGI, per germline. V lost 0 bases to trimming and J lost 3 bases, with 5 bases between them. The chain's CDR3 is CASSYSRKETQYF. CDR3 bases: TGTGCCAGCAGTTACTCCAGAAAAGAGACCCAGTACTTC.